This TCR beta chain was obtained from a study of T cell repertoires in cytomegalovirus infection. With respect to this clonotype: Its antigen remains unidentified.

In TCRdb, the reads were re-called with MiXCR into one record per CDR3 protein. The top ten clones hold around 12% of a sample with 700,000 to 850,000 distinct CDR3 sequences, approximately 30% of them seen once. The sequence came from a human donor in good health (CMV status not recorded). Some clones in this sample may be carry-over from other donors' samples. Sequenced here: cultured CD8+ T cells from PBMCs, sampled from culture after CMV antigen stimulation.

The CDR3 coding sequence is TGTGCCAGCAGTGAAGAGATCTCAATTTTTCAGGAGACTGAAGCTTTCTTT. Its translation is CASSEEISIFQETEAFF. V and J are TRBV6-1 and TRBJ1-1; no clear D gene. Trimming shortened V by 1 base and J by 5 bases, and 20 bases separated the two germline ends. The CDR3 runs 17 residues. Germline assignment: CDR1 MNHNS and CDR2 SASEGT.